The 20 T cell receptor beta chains below all came from one sample that was sequenced in a study of neoadjuvant anti-PD-1 for oral cavity cancer. Sequencing was performed with immunoSEQ multiplex PCR; in TCRdb, only in-frame clones are kept and a portion is missing. The sample holds approximately 42,000 clones, approximately 80% seen once. Time point given: after neoadjuvant nivolumab, at surgical resection. The material sequenced was PBMCs, taken after nivolumab (anti-PD-1) treatment. The receptors derive from a person aged 35-79 years with oral cavity squamous cell carcinoma.

V is TRBV5-5 and J is TRBJ2-1, with 9 nucleotides matching TRBD2. The V gene's germline CDR1 is SGHKS and CDR2 YYEKEE (reference sequence). CDR3 length: 18 residues. J lost 7 bases, V lost 1 base, and 15 bases had no gene match. The CDR3 DNA reads TGTGCCAGCAGCTTGAGACCTATGGTTAGCGGGAGCAGAAATGAGCAGTTCTTC. This codes for CASSLRPMVSGSRNEQFF.

This clone came up a few times. The chain combines TRBV28 with TRBJ2-1; no firm D call. The CDR3 sequence is 13 residues long. Germline V gene sequence: CDR1 MDHEN, CDR2 SYDVKM. Deletions cut 2 bases from V and 11 bases from J, with 13 bases between. CDR3 region: CASSLTAISKQFF. Here the CDR3 DNA reads TGTGCCAGCAGTTTAACCGCGATCAGTAAGCAGTTCTTC.

V is TRBV5-4 and J is TRBJ2-3, with 11 bases aligning to TRBD2. CDR1 is SGHNT and CDR2 is YYREEE in the germline V gene (reference sequence). V was clipped by 2 bases and J by 3 bases; unmatched bases: 11. The CDR3 is 18 residues long. For the CDR3, the DNA is TGTGCCAGCAGCTTCTTATCTAGCGGGAGGTCGGGGACAGATACGCAGTATTTT. Translating it yields CASSFLSSGRSGTDTQYF.

The chain carries TRBV11-2 and TRBJ1-1; no firm D call. The CDR3 runs to 11 residues. Trimming shortened V by 3 bases and J by 7 bases, and 6 bases separated the two germline ends. CDR1 is SGHAT and CDR2 is FQNNGV in the germline V gene. CDR3 DNA sequence: TGTGCCAGCAGCTTTAGTGGTGAAGCTTTCTTT. Amino acids: CASSFSGEAFF.

This clone rates as medium-sized. The chain combines TRBV5-1 with TRBJ2-4; D ambiguous. The CDR3 contains 11 residues. Germline V lookup: CDR1 SGHRS, CDR2 YFSETQ. Trimming cost V 4 bases and J 8 bases, with 7 bases left between them. CDR3 amino acids: CASSDLDIQYF. CDR3 bases: TGCGCCAGCAGCGATCTGGACATTCAGTACTTC. The full variable domain, in which reference TRBV5-1 and TRBJ2-4 provide the parts outside the CDR3, is KAGVTQTPRYLIKTRGQQVTLSCSPISGHRSVSWYQQTPGQGLQFLFEYFSETQRNKGNFPGRFSGRQFSNSRSEMNVSTLELGDSALYLCASSDLDIQYFGAGTRLSVL.

CDR3 in amino acids: CASSEFANGVPEQYF. The CDR3 DNA reads as TGTGCCAGCAGTGAATTCGCGAATGGGGTGCCCGAGCAGTACTTC. The chain links TRBV6-1 to TRBJ2-7; D ambiguous. Germline V gene lookup returns CDR1 MNHNS and CDR2 SASEGT. The CDR3 contains 15 residues. Trimming removed 2 bases from V and 6 bases from J, with 17 bases in between.

The rearrangement uses TRBV7-2 and TRBJ2-5, with D possibly TRBD2 on 6 matching bases. This CDR3 comprises 13 residues. Germline-derived CDR1 and CDR2 are SGHTA and FQGNSA. V was clipped by 3 bases and J by 4 bases, with 9 bases between them. Here the CDR3 DNA reads TGTGCCAGCAGCTTTCCCGGGGGAGAGACCCAGTACTTC. Residues: CASSFPGGETQYF.

This rearrangement joins TRBV19 to TRBJ2-5; D is perhaps TRBD1 or TRBD2 (6 bases each). The germline gives CDR1 LNHDA, CDR2 SQIVND (reference sequence). Between the trimmed V and J ends, which lost 5 bases and 4 bases, there was a span of 14 bases. The CDR3 is 14 amino acids. The CDR3: CASSPRGPRETQYF. CDR3 bases: TGTGCCAGTAGTCCACGGGGGCCACGAGAGACCCAGTACTTC.

The chain combines TRBV9 with TRBJ2-5; D call uncertain. The V gene lost 4 bases and the J gene lost 3 bases, with 19 bases spanning the gap. This CDR3 is built from 16 residues. Per germline, CDR1 SGDLS and CDR2 YYNGEE. CDR3 amino acids: CASSSSMTGPEETQYF. The CDR3 DNA sequence: TGTGCCAGCAGCTCTTCCATGACGGGCCCGGAAGAGACCCAGTACTTC.

The chain carries TRBV5-8 and TRBJ1-3; D remains unclear. Deletions cut 5 bases from V and 0 bases from J, with 12 bases between. Germline CDR1 is SGHTS and CDR2 is YDEGEE. This CDR3 has 15 amino acids. The CDR3 DNA is TGTGCCAGCAGGTCACGACTGAGCTCTGGAAACACCATATATTTT. This codes for CASRSRLSSGNTIYF.

This clone has a handful of counts. This sequence joins TRBV27 and TRBJ1-6; TRBD1 might be the D (5 bases). Trimming left V 2 bases short and J 9 bases short, with 11 bases between. The CDR3 extends over 14 amino acids. Germline loops: CDR1 MNHEY, CDR2 SMNVEV (reference sequence). The CDR3 sequence is CASSLTGRSSPLHF. The CDR3 coding sequence is TGTGCCAGCAGTTTAACGGGACGAAGTTCACCCCTCCACTTT.

The V gene is TRBV7-9, the J gene TRBJ1-1, with D unresolved. V shed 3 bases and J shed 6 bases, with 8 bases lying between them. Germline V lookup: CDR1 SEHNR, CDR2 FQNEAQ (reference sequence). CDR3 length: 12 residues. Written as DNA, the CDR3 is TGTGCCAGCAGCTTTTGGTCCCCTGAAGCTTTCTTT. Protein: CASSFWSPEAFF. The entire variable domain, with the rest obtained from reference TRBV7-9 and TRBJ1-1, is as follows: DTGVSQNPRHKITKRGQNVTFRCDPISEHNRLYWYRQTLGQGPEFLTYFQNEAQLEKSRLLSDRFSAERPKGSFSTLEIQRTEQGDSAMYLCASSFWSPEAFFGQGTRLTVV.

The chain carries TRBV4-1 and TRBJ1-1, with 8 bases identical to TRBD1. The germline V gene has CDR1 MGHRA and CDR2 YSYEKL. J was trimmed by 4 bases and V by 4 bases; bases with no gene match: 8. CDR3 length: 15 residues. CDR3 in DNA: TGCGCCAGCAGCCTTGACAGGGGTAGGAGCACTGAAGCTTTCTTT. Residues: CASSLDRGRSTEAFF.

The chain combines TRBV7-9 with TRBJ2-7; 9 bases align to TRBD1. Trimming removed 5 bases from V and 5 bases from J; junction bases left unmatched: 10. Germline V gene sequence: CDR1 SEHNR, CDR2 FQNEAQ (reference sequence). CDR3 length: 15 amino acids. CDR3: CASSGTGTGKNEQYF. CDR3 sequence (DNA): TGTGCCAGCAGCGGAACCGGGACAGGGAAGAACGAGCAGTACTTC.

The V and J genes are TRBV11-2 and TRBJ2-1; 9 bases are shared with TRBD2. Germline values: CDR1 SGHAT, CDR2 FQNNGV. J was trimmed by 3 bases and V by 5 bases; bases with no gene match: 5. This CDR3 has 15 amino acids. CDR3 loop: CASSPTSGLYNEQFF. The CDR3 DNA reads as TGTGCCAGCAGCCCGACTAGCGGCCTCTACAATGAGCAGTTCTTC.

The chain is built from TRBV11-3 and TRBJ2-1, with no clear D. The CDR3 sequence is 15 residues long. With 5 bases removed from V and 6 bases from J, the gap between germline ends came to 17 bases. The V gene's germline CDR1 is SGHNT and CDR2 YENEEA. The CDR3 nucleotides are TGTGCCAGCAGCCCAGGACGGACGTCCCGCAATGAGCAGTTCTTC. Translated: CASSPGRTSRNEQFF.

This chain uses TRBV28 with TRBJ2-3, with no clear D. The CDR3 has 12 residues. V was trimmed by 6 bases and J by 0 bases, leaving 4 bases between them. Germline CDR1 and CDR2: MDHEN and SYDVKM. CDR3 protein: CASSPSTDTQYF. The CDR3 DNA sequence: TGTGCCAGCAGCCCAAGCACAGATACGCAGTATTTT. Supplemented by reference TRBV28 and TRBJ2-3, the full variable domain reads DVKVTQSSRYLVKRTGEKVFLECVQDMDHENMFWYRQDPGLGLRLIYFSYDVKMKEKGDIPEGYSVSREKKERFSLILESASTNQTSMYLCASSPSTDTQYFGPGTRLTVL.

This clone has only a few counts. V and J are TRBV19 and TRBJ2-7, with 9 bases identical to TRBD2. This CDR3 is 14 amino acids long. V lost 7 bases, J lost 6 bases, and 10 bases stayed unmatched. In germline, CDR1 is LNHDA, CDR2 SQIVND (reference sequence). CDR3 region: CASNDRGLASEQYF. As DNA, the CDR3 is TGTGCCAGTAATGACAGAGGACTAGCGAGCGAGCAGTACTTC.

J is TRBJ2-2 and V is TRBV6-5; tentative D call: TRBD2 (6 bases). The CDR3 extends over 15 amino acids. Germline CDR1 is MNHEY and CDR2 is SVGAGI. V lost 7 bases to trimming and J lost 0 bases, with 12 bases between them. CDR3 nucleotides: TGTGCCAGCACCGTGGGGGGAACGAACACCGGGGAGCTGTTTTTT. Translation gives CASTVGGTNTGELFF.

This clone was counted only a few times. The rearrangement links TRBV5-4 to TRBJ1-2; D remains unclear. Trimming cost V 4 bases and J 4 bases, with 17 bases left between them. Germline loops: CDR1 SGHNT, CDR2 YYREEE (reference sequence). This CDR3 is built from 15 residues. For the CDR3, the DNA is TGTGCCAGCAGCCTCCCCCCCCTAGAAATCTATGGCTACACCTTC. Amino acids: CASSLPPLEIYGYTF.